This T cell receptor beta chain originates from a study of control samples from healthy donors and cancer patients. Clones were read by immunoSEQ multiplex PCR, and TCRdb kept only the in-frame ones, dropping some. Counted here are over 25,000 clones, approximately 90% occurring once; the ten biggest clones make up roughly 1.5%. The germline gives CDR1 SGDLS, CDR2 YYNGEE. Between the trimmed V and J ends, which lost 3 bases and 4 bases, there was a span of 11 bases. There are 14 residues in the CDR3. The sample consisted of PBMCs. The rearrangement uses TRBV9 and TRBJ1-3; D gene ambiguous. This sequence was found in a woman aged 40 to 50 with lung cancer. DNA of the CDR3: TGTGCCAGCAGCGCAGCCTTCCCAGGAAACACCATATATTTT. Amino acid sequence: CASSAAFPGNTIYF.